Sequencing of this T cell receptor beta chain was carried out in a study of shared clonotypes between healthy human individuals. Study context: Donors were a couple of women and a few men aged 18 to 49. CD8 memory received one plate per donor, CD8 naive two, CD4 memory three and CD4 naive three. Study-level points and caveats: Sequencing depth was predicted to influence how clonotypes are shared among donors.

The V gene end was trimmed by 3 bases and the J gene end by 6 bases; junction bases not matched to a gene: 2. Germline V gives CDR1 SGHNT, CDR2 YYREEE (reference sequence). This CDR3 region has 14 residues. TCRdb's copy holds only in-frame clones and misses some; the assay was immunoSEQ multiplex PCR. The sample has 1.4 million to 1.5 million clones; around 95% are singletons. Concerning this clone: No antigen is known for it.

The gene calls are TRBV5-4 and TRBJ2-1; 11 bases fit TRBD2. The sequenced material came from naive CD4+ T cells sorted from blood. Subset here: CD45RA+ positively selected. The origin of this receptor is a man aged 30 to 45 in good health. CDR3 residues: CASSSSGRSNEQFF. CDR3 DNA sequence: TGTGCCAGCAGCTCTAGCGGGAGGTCCAATGAGCAGTTCTTC.